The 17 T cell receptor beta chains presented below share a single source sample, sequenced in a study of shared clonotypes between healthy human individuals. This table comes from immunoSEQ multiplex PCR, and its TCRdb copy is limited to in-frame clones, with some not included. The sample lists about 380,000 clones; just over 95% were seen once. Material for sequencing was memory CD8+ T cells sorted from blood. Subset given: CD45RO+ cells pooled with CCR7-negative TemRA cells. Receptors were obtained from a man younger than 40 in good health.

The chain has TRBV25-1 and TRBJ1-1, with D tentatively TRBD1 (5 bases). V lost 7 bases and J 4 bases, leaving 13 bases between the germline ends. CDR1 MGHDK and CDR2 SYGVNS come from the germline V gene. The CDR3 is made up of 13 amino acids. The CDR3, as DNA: TGTGCCAGCATCGGGTTGGGGGGCACTGAAGCTTTCTTT. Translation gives CASIGLGGTEAFF. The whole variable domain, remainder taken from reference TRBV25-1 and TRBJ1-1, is EADIYQTPRYLVIGTGKKITLECSQTMGHDKMYWYQQDPGMELHLIHYSYGVNSTEKGDLSSESTVSRIRTEHFPLTLESARPSHTSQYLCASIGLGGTEAFFGQGTRLTVV.

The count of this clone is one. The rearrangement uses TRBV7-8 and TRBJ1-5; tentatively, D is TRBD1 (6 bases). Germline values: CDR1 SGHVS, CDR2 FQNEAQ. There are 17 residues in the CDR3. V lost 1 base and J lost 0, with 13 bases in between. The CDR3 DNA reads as TGTGCCAGCAGCTTAGACGCAGGGGTGGGTAGCAATCAGCCCCAGCATTTT. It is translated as CASSLDAGVGSNQPQHF.

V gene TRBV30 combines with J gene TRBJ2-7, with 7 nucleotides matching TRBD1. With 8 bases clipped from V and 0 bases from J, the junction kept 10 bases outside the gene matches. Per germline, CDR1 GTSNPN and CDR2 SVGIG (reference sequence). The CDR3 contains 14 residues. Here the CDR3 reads CAALDRASSYEQYF. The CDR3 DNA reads TGTGCCGCCCTAGACAGGGCGAGCTCCTACGAGCAGTACTTC.

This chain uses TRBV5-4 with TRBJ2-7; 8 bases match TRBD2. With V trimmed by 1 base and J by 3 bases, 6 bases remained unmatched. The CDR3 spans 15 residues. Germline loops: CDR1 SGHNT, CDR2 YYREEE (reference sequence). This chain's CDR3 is CASSLFRGGIYEQYF. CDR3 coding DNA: TGTGCCAGCAGCTTGTTTCGGGGGGGAATCTACGAGCAGTACTTC.

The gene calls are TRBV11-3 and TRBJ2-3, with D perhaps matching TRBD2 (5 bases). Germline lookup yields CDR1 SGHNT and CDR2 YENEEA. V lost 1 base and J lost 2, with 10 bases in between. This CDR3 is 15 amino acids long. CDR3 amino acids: CASSLGGLSTDTQYF. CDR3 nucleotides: TGTGCCAGCAGCTTAGGCGGACTTTCCACAGATACGCAGTATTTT.

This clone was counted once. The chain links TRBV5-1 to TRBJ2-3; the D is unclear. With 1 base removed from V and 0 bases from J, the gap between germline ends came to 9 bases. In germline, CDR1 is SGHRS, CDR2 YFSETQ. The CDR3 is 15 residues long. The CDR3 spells CASSLPYSSTDTQYF. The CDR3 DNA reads TGCGCCAGCAGCTTGCCATACTCTAGCACAGATACGCAGTATTTT.

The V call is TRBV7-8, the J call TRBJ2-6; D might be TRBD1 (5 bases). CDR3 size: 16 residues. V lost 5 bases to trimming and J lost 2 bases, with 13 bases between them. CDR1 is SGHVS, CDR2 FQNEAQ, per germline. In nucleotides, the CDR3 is TGTGCCAGCAGCCCCACCAGGGCAACTGGGGCCAACGTCCTGACTTTC. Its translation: CASSPTRATGANVLTF.

CDR3 region: CASRQTGETEAFF. DNA of the CDR3: TGTGCCAGCAGGCAGACAGGGGAAACTGAAGCTTTCTTT. This sequence joins TRBV6-6 and TRBJ1-1; 8 bases line up with TRBD1. Trimming at V came to 6 bases and at J to 5 bases, leaving 5 bases not matched to a gene. CDR3 length: 13 amino acids. Germline-derived CDR1 and CDR2 are MNHNY and SVGAGI (reference sequence).

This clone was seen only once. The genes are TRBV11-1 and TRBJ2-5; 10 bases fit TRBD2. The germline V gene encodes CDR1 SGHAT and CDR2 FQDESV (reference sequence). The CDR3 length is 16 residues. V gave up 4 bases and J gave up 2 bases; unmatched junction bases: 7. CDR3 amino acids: CASSSSSGRRQETQYF. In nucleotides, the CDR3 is TGTGCCAGCAGCTCGTCTAGCGGGAGAAGACAAGAGACCCAGTACTTC.

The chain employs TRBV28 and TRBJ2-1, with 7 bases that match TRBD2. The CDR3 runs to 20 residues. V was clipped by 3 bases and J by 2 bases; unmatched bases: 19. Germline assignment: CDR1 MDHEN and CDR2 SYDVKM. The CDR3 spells CASSFPSAGSTSITYNEQFF. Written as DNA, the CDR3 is TGTGCCAGCAGTTTTCCCTCAGCGGGGTCTACGAGTATCACCTACAATGAGCAGTTCTTC.

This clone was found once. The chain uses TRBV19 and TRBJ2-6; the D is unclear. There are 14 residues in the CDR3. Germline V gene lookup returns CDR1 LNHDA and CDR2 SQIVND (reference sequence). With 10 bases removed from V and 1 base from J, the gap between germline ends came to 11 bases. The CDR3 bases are TGTGCCACGCGCGACATGTCTGGGGCCAACGTCCTGACTTTC. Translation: CATRDMSGANVLTF.

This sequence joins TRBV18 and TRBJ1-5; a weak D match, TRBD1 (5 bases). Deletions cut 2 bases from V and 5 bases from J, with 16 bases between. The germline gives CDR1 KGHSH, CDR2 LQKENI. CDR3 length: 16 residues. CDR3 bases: TGTGCCAGCTCACCATATGAGCAGGGAACAGATCAGCCCCAGCATTTT. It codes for CASSPYEQGTDQPQHF. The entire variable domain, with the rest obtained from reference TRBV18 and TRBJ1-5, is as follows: NAGVMQNPRHLVRRRGQEARLRCSPMKGHSHVYWYRQLPEEGLKFMVYLQKENIIDESGMPKERFSAEFPKEGPSILRIQQVVRGDSAAYFCASSPYEQGTDQPQHFGDGTRLSIL.

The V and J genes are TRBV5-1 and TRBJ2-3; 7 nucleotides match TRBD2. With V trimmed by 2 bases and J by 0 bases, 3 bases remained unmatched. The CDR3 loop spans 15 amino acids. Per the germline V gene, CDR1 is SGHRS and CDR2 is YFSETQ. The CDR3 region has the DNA TGCGCCAGCAGCTTCAGCGGGACTAGCACAGATACGCAGTATTTT. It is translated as CASSFSGTSTDTQYF.

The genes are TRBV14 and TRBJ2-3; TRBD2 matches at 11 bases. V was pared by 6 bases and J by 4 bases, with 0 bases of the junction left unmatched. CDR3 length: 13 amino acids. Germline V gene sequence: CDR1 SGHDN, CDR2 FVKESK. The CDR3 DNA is TGTGCCAGCAGACTAGCGGGAGCAGATACGCAGTATTTT. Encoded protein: CASRLAGADTQYF.

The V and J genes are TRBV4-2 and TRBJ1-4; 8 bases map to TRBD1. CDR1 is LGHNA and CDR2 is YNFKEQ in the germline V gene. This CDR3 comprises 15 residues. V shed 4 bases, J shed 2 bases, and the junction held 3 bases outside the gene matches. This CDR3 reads CASSLWDRTNEKLFF. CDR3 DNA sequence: TGTGCCAGCAGCCTGTGGGACAGGACTAATGAAAAACTGTTTTTT.

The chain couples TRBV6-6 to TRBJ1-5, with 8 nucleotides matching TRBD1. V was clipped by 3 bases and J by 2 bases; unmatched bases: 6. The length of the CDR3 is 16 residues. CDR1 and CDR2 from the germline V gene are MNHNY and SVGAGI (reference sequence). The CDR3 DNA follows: TGTGCCAGCAGTTATGTTGGGACAGGCCGCAATCAGCCCCAGCATTTT. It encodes CASSYVGTGRNQPQHF.

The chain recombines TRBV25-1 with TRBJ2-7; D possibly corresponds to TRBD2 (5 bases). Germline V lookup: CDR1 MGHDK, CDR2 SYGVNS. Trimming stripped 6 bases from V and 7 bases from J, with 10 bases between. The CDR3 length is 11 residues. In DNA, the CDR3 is TGTGCCAGCAGCGGGGTAGGTGAGCAGTACTTC. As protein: CASSGVGEQYF.